The next 5 T cell receptor beta chains were all read from a single sample in a study of CD8 T cells in Susac syndrome. Reverse transcription used roughly 0.5 to 1 ug RNA and random hexamers. TCRdb passed the immunoSEQ multiplex PCR reads through MiXCR, listing each CDR3 protein once. The sample lists 150,000 or so distinct CDR3 sequences; approximately 95% were seen once. The sequencing input was CD4+ T cells from PBMCs. Receptors were obtained from a human donor with Susac syndrome.

This chain connects TRBV25-1 to TRBJ2-7; 9 bases are a match to TRBD1. The CDR3 has 16 amino acids. Unmatched junction bases numbered 6, after V lost 1 base and J lost 2 bases. Per germline, CDR1 MGHDK and CDR2 SYGVNS. CDR3: CASSEWRQGVAYEQYF. The DNA of the CDR3 is TGTGCCAGCAGTGAATGGAGACAGGGGGTTGCCTACGAGCAGTACTTC.

This rearrangement joins TRBV11-3 to TRBJ2-1; no firm D call. Germline V gene data show CDR1 as SGHNT and CDR2 as YENEEA. Between the trimmed V and J ends, which lost 8 bases and 5 bases, there was a span of 16 bases. The CDR3 loop spans 14 amino acids. Here the CDR3 DNA reads TGTGCCAGCCGCCTCTCCCCCGCTAACAATGAGCAGTTCTTC. This encodes CASRLSPANNEQFF. The full variable domain, with the rest looked up from reference TRBV11-3 and TRBJ2-1, is EAGVVQSPRYKIIEKKQPVAFWCNPISGHNTLYWYLQNLGQGPELLIRYENEEAVDDSQLPKDRFSAERLKGVDSTLKIQPAELGDSAVYLCASRLSPANNEQFFGPGTRLTVL.

In this sample, this clonotype turned up once. This chain uses TRBV9 with TRBJ1-6, with 9 bases identical to TRBD1. This CDR3 contains 18 residues. Germline trimming cut 2 bases from V and 8 bases from J; bases unmatched to any gene: 14. CDR1 SGDLS and CDR2 YYNGEE come from the germline V gene. This chain's CDR3 is CASSVGGTGLGMYSPLHF. CDR3 DNA sequence: TGTGCCAGCAGCGTGGGGGGGACAGGGTTGGGAATGTATTCACCCCTCCACTTT.

The V and J genes are TRBV23-1 and TRBJ2-3; the D is unclear. TRBV23-1 is filed as an ORF, its function uncertain. The length of the CDR3 is 14 residues. V was cut by 7 bases and J by 2 bases, with 13 bases left in between. CDR3 in DNA: TGCGCCAGCAACCAACAGCGTACCACAGATACGCAGTATTTT. Translated, it gives CASNQQRTTDTQYF.

The chain couples TRBV14 to TRBJ2-6; no reliable D call. The germline gives CDR1 SGHDN, CDR2 FVKESK. The CDR3 consists of 16 residues. Deletions cut 3 bases from V and 0 bases from J, with 9 bases between. The chain's CDR3 is CASSHSLRSGANVLTF. Written as DNA, the CDR3 is TGTGCCAGCAGCCATTCCCTGCGCTCTGGGGCCAACGTCCTGACTTTC.